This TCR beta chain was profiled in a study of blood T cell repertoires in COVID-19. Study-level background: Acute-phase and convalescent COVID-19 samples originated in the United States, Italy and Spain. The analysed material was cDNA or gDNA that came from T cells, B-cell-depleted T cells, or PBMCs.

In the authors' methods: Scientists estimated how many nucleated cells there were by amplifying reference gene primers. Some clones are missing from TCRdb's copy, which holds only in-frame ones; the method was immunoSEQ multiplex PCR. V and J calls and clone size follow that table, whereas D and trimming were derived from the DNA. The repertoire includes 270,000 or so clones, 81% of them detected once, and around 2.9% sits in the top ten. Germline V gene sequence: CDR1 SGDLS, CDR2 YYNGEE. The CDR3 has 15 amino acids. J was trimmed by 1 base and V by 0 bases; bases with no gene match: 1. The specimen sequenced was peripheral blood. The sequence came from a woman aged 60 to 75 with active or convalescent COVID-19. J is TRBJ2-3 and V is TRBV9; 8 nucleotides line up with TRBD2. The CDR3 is CASSVVAGRTDTQYF. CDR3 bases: TGTGCCAGCAGCGTAGTAGCGGGGCGCACAGATACGCAGTATTTT.